The clone carrying this T cell receptor (beta chain) showed up just a few times. Its antigen is not identified. The CDR3 is 14 residues long. Germline CDR1 and CDR2: SGHTA and FQGNSA. Between the trimmed V and J ends, which lost 2 bases and 6 bases, there was a span of 11 bases. A second roughly 6 to 12 cycle PCR used barcoded and J-beta primers. The study obtained at least 2.5 million CDR3-containing paired-end reads from every sample. MiXCR, applied by TCRdb to the 5' RACE reads, yields one record per CDR3 protein. This sample yields around 800,000 distinct CDR3 sequences, of which 40% to 50% are seen a single time; around 21% belongs to the top ten. This entry is derived from a study of blood T cells in healthy people across ages. Study findings and constraints: Not knowing donor CMV status may have confounded expanded clonotype changes. TCR beta diversity correlated strongly with naive T cell percentage.

This receptor was obtained from a man aged 55-75 years in good health. The chain is built from TRBV7-2 and TRBJ2-1; D ambiguous. The sequenced sample was blood. CDR3 sequence reads: CASSLSRTTNEQFF. CDR3 nucleotides: TGTGCCAGCAGCTTATCGCGGACGACCAATGAGCAGTTCTTC. The variable domain in full, with the rest retrieved from reference TRBV7-2 and TRBJ2-1, is GAGVSQSPSNKVTEKGKDVELRCDPISGHTALYWYRQSLGQGLEFLIYFQGNSAPDKSGLPSDRFSAERTGGSVSTLTIQRTQQEDSAVYLCASSLSRTTNEQFFGPGTRLTVL.